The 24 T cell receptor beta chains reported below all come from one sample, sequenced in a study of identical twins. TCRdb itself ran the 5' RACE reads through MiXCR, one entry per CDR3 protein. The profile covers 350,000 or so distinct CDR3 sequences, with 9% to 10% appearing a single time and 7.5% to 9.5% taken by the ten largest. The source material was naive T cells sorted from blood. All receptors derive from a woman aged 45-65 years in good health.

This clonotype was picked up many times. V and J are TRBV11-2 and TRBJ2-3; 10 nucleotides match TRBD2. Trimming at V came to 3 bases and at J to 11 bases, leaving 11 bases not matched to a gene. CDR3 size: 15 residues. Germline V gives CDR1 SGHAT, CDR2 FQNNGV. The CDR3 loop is CASSFGAGGPSVQYF. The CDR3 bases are TGTGCCAGCAGCTTCGGAGCGGGAGGGCCAAGTGTGCAGTATTTT.

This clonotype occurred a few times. The CDR3 protein is CAATGAHGSGYTF. In DNA form, the CDR3 reads TGTGCAGCGACGGGGGCCCACGGAAGTGGCTACACCTTC. The V and J genes are TRBV7-9 and TRBJ1-2, with a weak D call TRBD1 (6 bases). Germline V CDR1 and CDR2: SEHNR, FQNEAQ (reference sequence). The CDR3 length is 13 residues.

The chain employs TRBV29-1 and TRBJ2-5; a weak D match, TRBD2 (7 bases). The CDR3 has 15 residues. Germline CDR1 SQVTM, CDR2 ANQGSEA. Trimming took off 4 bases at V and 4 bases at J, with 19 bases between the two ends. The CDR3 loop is CSVGGASGGGETQYF. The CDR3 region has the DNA TGCAGCGTTGGCGGGGCTAGCGGAGGGGGAGAGACCCAGTACTTC.

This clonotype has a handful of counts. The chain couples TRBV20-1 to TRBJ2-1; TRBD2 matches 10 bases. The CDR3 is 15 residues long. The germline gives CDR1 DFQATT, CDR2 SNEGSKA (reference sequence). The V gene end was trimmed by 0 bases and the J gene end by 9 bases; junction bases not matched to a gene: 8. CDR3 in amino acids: CSARDRASGRVEQFF. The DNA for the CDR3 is TGCAGTGCTAGAGATCGGGCTAGCGGGAGAGTTGAGCAGTTCTTC.

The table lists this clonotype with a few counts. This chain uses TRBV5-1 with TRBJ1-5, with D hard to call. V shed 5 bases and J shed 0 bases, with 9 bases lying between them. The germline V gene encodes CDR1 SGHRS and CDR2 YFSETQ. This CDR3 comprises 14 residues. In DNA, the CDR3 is TGCGCCAGCAGGTCTGATCCTAGCAATCAGCCCCAGCATTTT. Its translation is CASRSDPSNQPQHF.

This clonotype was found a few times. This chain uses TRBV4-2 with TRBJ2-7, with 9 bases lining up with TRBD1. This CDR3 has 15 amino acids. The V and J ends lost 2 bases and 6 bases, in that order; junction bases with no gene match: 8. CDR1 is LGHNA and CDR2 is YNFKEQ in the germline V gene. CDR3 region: CASSQTPGQGGEQYF. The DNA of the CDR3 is TGTGCCAGCAGCCAAACACCGGGACAGGGTGGCGAGCAGTACTTC.

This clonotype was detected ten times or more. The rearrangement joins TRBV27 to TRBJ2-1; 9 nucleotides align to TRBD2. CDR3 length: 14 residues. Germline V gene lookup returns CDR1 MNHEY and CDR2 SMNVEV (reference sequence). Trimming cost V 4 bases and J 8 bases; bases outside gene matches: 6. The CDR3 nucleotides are TGTGCCAGCAGTTCCCCCGGGACTAGCTATGAGCAGTTCTTC. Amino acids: CASSSPGTSYEQFF.

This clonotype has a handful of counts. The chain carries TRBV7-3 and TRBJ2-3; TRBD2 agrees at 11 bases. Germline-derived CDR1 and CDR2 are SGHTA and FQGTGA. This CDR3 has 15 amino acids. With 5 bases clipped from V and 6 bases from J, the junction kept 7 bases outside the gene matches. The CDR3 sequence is CASSPRLAGTDTQYF. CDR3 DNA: TGTGCCAGCAGCCCAAGACTAGCGGGAACGGATACGCAGTATTTT.

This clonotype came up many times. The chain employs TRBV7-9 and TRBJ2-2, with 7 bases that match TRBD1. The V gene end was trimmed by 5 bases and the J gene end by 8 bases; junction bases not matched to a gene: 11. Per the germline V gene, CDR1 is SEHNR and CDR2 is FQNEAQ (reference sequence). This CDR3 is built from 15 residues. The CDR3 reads CASSATGTVSGELFF. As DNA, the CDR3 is TGTGCCAGCAGCGCCACCGGGACAGTTTCTGGGGAGCTGTTTTTT.

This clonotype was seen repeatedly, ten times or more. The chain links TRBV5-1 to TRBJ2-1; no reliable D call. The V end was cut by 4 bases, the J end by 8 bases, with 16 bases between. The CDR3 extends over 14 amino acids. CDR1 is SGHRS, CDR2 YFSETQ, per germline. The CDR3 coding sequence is TGCGCCAGCAGCGCAGAGCGATTCGGCGATGAGCAGTTCTTC. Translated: CASSAERFGDEQFF. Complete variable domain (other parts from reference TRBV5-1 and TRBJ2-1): KAGVTQTPRYLIKTRGQQVTLSCSPISGHRSVSWYQQTPGQGLQFLFEYFSETQRNKGNFPGRFSGRQFSNSRSEMNVSTLELGDSALYLCASSAERFGDEQFFGPGTRLTVL.

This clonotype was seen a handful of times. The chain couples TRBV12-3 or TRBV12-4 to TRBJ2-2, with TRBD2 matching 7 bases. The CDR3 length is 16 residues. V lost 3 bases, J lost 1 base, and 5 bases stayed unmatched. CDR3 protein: CASSLFPSGNTGELFF. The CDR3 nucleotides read TGTGCCAGCAGTTTGTTTCCTAGCGGGAACACCGGGGAGCTGTTTTTT.

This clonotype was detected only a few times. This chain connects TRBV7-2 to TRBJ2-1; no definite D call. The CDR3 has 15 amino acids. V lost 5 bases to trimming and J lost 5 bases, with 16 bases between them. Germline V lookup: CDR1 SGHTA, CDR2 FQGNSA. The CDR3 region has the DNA TGTGCCAGCAGCCAATGGGATAGCCCGAACAATGAGCAGTTCTTC. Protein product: CASSQWDSPNNEQFF.

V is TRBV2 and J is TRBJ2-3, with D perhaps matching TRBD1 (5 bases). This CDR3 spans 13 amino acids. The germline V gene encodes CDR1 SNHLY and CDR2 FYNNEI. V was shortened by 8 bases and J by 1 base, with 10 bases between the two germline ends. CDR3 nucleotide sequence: TGTGCCAGCCAGACAGAACGCACAGATACGCAGTATTTT. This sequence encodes CASQTERTDTQYF.

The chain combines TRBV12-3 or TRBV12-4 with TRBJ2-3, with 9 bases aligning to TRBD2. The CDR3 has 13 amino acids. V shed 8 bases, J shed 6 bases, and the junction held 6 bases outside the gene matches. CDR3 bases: TGTGCCAGCGTAGCGGGAGAGATGGATACGCAGTATTTT. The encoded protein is CASVAGEMDTQYF.

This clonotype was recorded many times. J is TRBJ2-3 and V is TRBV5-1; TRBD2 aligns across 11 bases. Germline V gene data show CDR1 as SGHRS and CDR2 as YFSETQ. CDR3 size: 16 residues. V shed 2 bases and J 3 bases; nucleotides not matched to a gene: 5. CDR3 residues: CASSLTSGSITDTQYF. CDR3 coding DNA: TGCGCCAGCAGCTTAACTAGCGGGAGTATTACAGATACGCAGTATTTT.

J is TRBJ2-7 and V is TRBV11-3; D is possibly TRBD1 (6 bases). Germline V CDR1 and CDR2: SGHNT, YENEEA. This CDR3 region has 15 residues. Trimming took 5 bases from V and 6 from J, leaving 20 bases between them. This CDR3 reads CASSKRTSKGGEQYF. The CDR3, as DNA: TGTGCCAGCAGCAAACGGACAAGCAAAGGGGGCGAGCAGTACTTC.

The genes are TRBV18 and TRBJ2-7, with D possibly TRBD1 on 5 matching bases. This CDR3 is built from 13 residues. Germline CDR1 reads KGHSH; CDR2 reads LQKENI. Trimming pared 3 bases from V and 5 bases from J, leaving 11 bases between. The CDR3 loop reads CASSPFDSNEQYF. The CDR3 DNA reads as TGTGCCAGCTCACCGTTCGACAGTAACGAGCAGTACTTC.

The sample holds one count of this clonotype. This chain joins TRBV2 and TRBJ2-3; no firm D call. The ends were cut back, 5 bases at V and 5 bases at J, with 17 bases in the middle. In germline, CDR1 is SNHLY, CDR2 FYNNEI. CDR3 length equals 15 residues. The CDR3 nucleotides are TGTGCCAGCAGTTTCTCTAGTGGATTAGGAGATACGCAGTATTTT. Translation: CASSFSSGLGDTQYF.

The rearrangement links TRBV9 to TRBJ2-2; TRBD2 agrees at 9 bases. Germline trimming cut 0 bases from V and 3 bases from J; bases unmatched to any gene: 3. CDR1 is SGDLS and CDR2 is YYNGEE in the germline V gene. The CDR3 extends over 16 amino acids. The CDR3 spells CASSVVRGRDTGELFF. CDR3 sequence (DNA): TGTGCCAGCAGCGTAGTACGCGGGAGGGACACCGGGGAGCTGTTTTTT.

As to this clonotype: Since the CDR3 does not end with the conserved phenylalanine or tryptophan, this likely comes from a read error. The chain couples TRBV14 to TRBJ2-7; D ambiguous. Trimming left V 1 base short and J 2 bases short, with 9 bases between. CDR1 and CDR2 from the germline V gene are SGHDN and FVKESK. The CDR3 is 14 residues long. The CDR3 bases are TGTGCCAGCAGCCAAGGATCTTTGGCCTACGAGCAGTACGGC. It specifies CASSQGSLAYEQYG.

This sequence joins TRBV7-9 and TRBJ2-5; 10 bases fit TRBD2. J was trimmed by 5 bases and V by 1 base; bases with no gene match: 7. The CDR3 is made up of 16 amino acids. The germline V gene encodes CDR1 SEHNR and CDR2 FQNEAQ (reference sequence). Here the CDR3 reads CASSLVPGLATETQYF. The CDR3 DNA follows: TGTGCCAGCAGCTTAGTCCCGGGACTAGCGACGGAGACCCAGTACTTC.

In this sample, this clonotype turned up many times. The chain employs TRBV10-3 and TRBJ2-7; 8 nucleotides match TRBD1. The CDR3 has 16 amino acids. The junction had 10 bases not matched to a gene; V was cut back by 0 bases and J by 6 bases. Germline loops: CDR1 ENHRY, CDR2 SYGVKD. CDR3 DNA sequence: TGTGCCATCAGTGAGTCGGCTCGACAGGGGATTACCGAGCAGTACTTC. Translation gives CAISESARQGITEQYF.

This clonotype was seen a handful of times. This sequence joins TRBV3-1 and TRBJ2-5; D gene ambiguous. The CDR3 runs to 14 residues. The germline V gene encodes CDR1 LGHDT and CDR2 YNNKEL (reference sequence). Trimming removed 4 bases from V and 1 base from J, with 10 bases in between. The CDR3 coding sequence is TGTGCCAGCAGCCGTACAGTACCCCAAGAGACCCAGTACTTC. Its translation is CASSRTVPQETQYF.

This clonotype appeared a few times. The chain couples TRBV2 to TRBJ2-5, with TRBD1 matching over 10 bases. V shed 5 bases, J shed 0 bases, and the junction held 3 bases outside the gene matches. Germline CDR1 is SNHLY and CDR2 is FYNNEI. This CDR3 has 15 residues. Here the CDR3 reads CASSLGQGDQETQYF. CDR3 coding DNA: TGTGCCAGCAGTCTAGGACAGGGGGACCAAGAGACCCAGTACTTC.